The entry below gives a single T cell receptor beta chain sequence along with its context. Its antigen is not yet known. Within one base of it there is no much larger clone, and no base qualities were kept. This specimen comes from a study of cytomegalovirus exposure and HLA in healthy donors (TCRdb year 2017). For context, the study as a whole: An earlier analysis of 587 of the donors reported about 290 Gb of sequence data and 117 million unique TCR beta sequences from some 180 million T cells. Around 300 gigabases of sequencing data and tens of millions of unique TCR sequences were included in an early release covering 500 to 750 HLA-typed donors. Of the roughly 400 genotyped donors, around 81% fell in the genetic ancestry cluster associated with self-reported Caucasian donors. The study was designed to test whether signatures of past pathogen exposure could be identified by cataloging public T cell receptors. The study used immunosequencing to profile the T cell repertoires of 666 subjects and linked those repertoires to cytomegalovirus serostatus. Along with the approximately 620-subject first cohort, a separate validation cohort of more than 90 different subjects was used. To predict cytomegalovirus infection status, the study brought together high-throughput TCR immunosequencing, statistical association of individual TCRs with disease status, and machine learning. A later analysis re-analyzed previously published TCR beta repertoires from approximately 670 donors and added high-resolution HLA genotyping to study TCR occurrence patterns. Rather than drawing on any new phenotypic data, the later analysis identified candidate immune exposures from TCR beta sequences and the way those sequences occurred across donors. To decide whether each TCR beta V gene segment behaved as functional or pseudogenic, an earlier analysis of some 600 of the donors relied on high-throughput TCR beta sequencing. Alongside the repertoire data, information on donor age, sex, ethnicity and CMV serostatus was compiled. A later genetic analysis used genome-wide SNP genotypes for about 65% of the roughly 700 donors, treating that subset as a discovery cohort. All discovery cohort repertoires had been generated on a single sequencing platform. Class I and class II HLA loci were covered by the typing at four-digit resolution. Typing coverage differed by locus: A, B, C, DRB1 and DQB1 were typed in about 629-640 donors, DQA1 in 500 to 550, DPA1 in 600 to 610, and DPB1 in around 440. About 5 DR-DQ haplotypes were handled as single units for association and clustering, since linkage in the cohort was strong. On average, roughly 250,000 unique TCR beta nucleotide sequences were sequenced per donor among some 430 genotyped donors of the cohort, with roughly 18% of those sequences being non-productive.

Library prep was done by the immunoSEQ multiplex PCR assay. For the multiplex PCR, a mixture combining 60 forward primers for TCR Vbeta segments and 13 reverse primers for TCR Jbeta segments was used. A multiplex PCR assay on genomic DNA amplified the CDR3 region of rearranged TCR beta genes. Amplified TCR beta libraries were sequenced as 87-base-pair reads on the Illumina HiSeq System. The authors processed their data as follows. Across the 700 or so repertoires, a later analysis counted tens of millions of unique TCR beta chains, about 10 million of which were shared by at least two donors. To remove PCR and sequencing errors, raw reads were error-corrected and collapsed into unique sequences using a nearest-neighbor algorithm that merged closely related sequences. CDR3 sequences were aligned to IMGT reference sequences to assign V, D and J gene segments. For a sequence to be retained, a match of at least six nucleotides to both a V gene segment and a J gene segment was required. Rearrangements were classified as productive when the CDR3 lacked stop codons and remained in frame with V and J, and all other rearrangements were classified as non-productive. Following IMGT convention, CDR3 was defined as the stretch from the second conserved V-encoded cysteine to the conserved J-encoded phenylalanine. The earlier analysis of roughly 590 of the donors excluded sequences that lacked an unambiguous match to a single V gene segment. An earlier analysis of almost 600 of the donors classified V segments as functional when productive rearrangements were above 56.7% and as segregating when the standard deviation between donors was above 5%. A statistical classification framework was built to diagnose cytomegalovirus status from the catalog of TCR beta chain sequences. V and J gene assignment, in a later analysis, came from comparing TCR nucleotide sequences with IMGT/GENE-DB human TR gene sequences. A later analysis assigned CDR3 sequences and most-parsimonious VDJ recombination scenarios with the TCRdist pipeline. In a later analysis, each TCR beta chain was defined by its CDR3 amino acid sequence together with its V-gene family, and reads without a unique V-gene family were excluded. In a later analysis, 450 to 600 highly shared, low-generation-probability nucleotide sequences were removed to address suspected cross-contamination and a sequencing artifact. For each public chain, a later analysis derived a clonal expansion index from normalized ranks of inferred template counts within each repertoire. In a later analysis, generation probabilities were computed with a VDJ recombination model fitted to out-of-frame rearrangements, and the resulting probabilities were checked against IGoR. In a later analysis, TCR-TCR, TCR-HLA and TCR-CMV co-occurrence was scored with hypergeometric tests, and a repertoire-size bias correction was applied to TCR pairs. A later analysis estimated false discovery rates by permuting HLA or CMV assignments 20 times. In a later analysis, co-occurring TCRs were grouped using DBSCAN, with TCRdist sequence similarity added in when clustering inside HLA-allele-positive subsets. Repertoires with fewer than 30,000 or more than 120,000 public chains, plus five repertoires with anomalous nucleotide sharing, were excluded from co-occurrence clustering. This immuneACCESS table, as held by TCRdb, lists in-frame sequences with V and J called but not all clones. Of the missing ones, under half trace to an unresolved V gene in checked studies; the others have no known cause. The DNA gave D and trimming, while V, J and clone size come from that table. This sample has 150,000 or so clones in its table, and approximately 83% of those were observed once. Around 3.1% of the sample lies in the top ten.

In total, 500 to 700 healthy bone marrow donors made up the cohort. All cohort members were sampled while nominally healthy, although unrecorded immune exposures were likely present. The donor tested CMV seronegative, placing the donor among the 350 to 400 seronegative members of the cohort. Every donor gave a peripheral blood sample, and the peripheral blood mononuclear cells from that sample were used for TCR beta sequencing. The Qiagen DNeasy Blood Extraction Kit was used to extract genomic DNA from the blood cell samples. CDR1 SEHNR and CDR2 FQNEAQ were looked up in the germline V gene (reference sequence). The CDR3 contains 16 residues, cysteine and phenylalanine counted. Solely the CDR3 DNA is kept, with 48 bases framed from the first base. Here V drops 5 bases and J drops 7 bases, and the junction holds 12 bases not matched to any gene. What the study reported, not specific to this receptor: Because some donors lacked HLA typing at each locus, the association tests relied only on the typed subset. Most TCR sequences were observed very rarely across donors, whereas some public TCRs were present in many individuals. In a later analysis, some 17,000 TCR beta sequences were associated with specific HLA alleles at a false discovery rate of 0.05. Some IMGT-functional V segments, including TRBV6-2 and TRBV6-3, could not be told apart with the 87-base-pair reads, so those segments were excluded. A total of fewer than 200 TCR beta chains were listed by the study as associated with cytomegalovirus. Linkage disequilibrium might explain the correlated functional status among segregating V segments, but an unknown experimental factor could not be ruled out. In a later genetic analysis, a missense DCLRE1C variant was associated with V-gene and J-gene trimming of TCR beta chains, and the association was replicated in an independent cohort. For the cohort, immune exposure information was limited to CMV serostatus. In this cohort, only TCR beta chains were sequenced, and detectable features were limited by the absence of alpha or paired-chain data. In an earlier analysis of several hundred of the donors, most TCR beta V segments were observed in productive rearrangements about 87% or about 30% of the time, broadly matching IMGT annotations. Most CMV-associated TCR beta chains appeared to be HLA-restricted in a later analysis, and the HLA associations seemed to be driven largely by CMV exposure. When HLA alleles, especially DR and DQ, strongly co-occurred, TCR associations were difficult to assign to individual alleles. A few of the identified cytomegalovirus-associated TCR beta chains were confirmed in vitro to be specific for cytomegalovirus antigens. According to a later analysis, TCR association rates differed among HLA loci, with DRB1 alleles showing the most associated TCRs and HLA-C alleles showing the fewest. Cytomegalovirus status was reported to be diagnosed by the classifier with high specificity and sensitivity in both the original and validation cohorts. According to a later analysis, parvovirus B19, influenza, CMV and Epstein-Barr virus appeared linked to several top co-occurrence clusters. In a later genetic analysis, fewer N-insertions in productive TCRs were reported among donors in an Asian-associated ancestry cluster than the roughly 700-donor mean. A further reported finding was that TCR beta sequences accurately predicted the HLA-A and HLA-B alleles for most subjects in the first cohort. A cluster of highly shared sequence variants was judged likely to be a technical artifact of the sequencing pipeline. Because counts were too low, about 18 rarely observed V segments, including chromosome 9 orphons, were excluded from the earlier analysis of fewer than 650 of the donors. Roughly uniform sequencing depth across donors was assumed in presence/absence analyses, although this assumption may not hold. It was suggested by the authors that the approach could potentially be generalized to other disease states and immunological phenotypes. In a later analysis, HLA-associated TCR beta chains showed more clonal expansion and lower generation probabilities than non-associated chains that were equally common.

The origin of this receptor is a male donor in good health and CMV-seronegative. Sequenced input: PBMCs. The rearranged segments are TRBV7-9 and TRBJ2-2, with 8 bases matching TRBD2. The CDR3 corresponds to CASSQGQREFGGELFF. The nucleotides read TGTGCCAGCAGCCAGGGGCAGCGGGAGTTTGGCGGGGAGCTGTTTTTT.